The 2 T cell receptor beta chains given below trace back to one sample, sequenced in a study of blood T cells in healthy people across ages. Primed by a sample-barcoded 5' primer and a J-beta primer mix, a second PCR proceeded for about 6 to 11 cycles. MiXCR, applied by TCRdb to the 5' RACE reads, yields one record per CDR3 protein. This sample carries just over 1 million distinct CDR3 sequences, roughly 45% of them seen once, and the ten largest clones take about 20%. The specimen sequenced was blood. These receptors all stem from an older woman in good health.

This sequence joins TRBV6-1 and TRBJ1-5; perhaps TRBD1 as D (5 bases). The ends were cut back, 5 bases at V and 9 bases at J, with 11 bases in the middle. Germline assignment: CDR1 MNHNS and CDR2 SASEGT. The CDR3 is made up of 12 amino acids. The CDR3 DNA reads TGTGCCAGCAGTCCAACAGGCACGCCCCAGCATTTT. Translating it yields CASSPTGTPQHF.

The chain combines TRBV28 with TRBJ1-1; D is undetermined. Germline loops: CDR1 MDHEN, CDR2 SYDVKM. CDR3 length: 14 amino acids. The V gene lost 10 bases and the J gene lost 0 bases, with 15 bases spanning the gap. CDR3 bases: TGTGCCACCAAAAGACCGCAGATGAACACTGAAGCTTTCTTT. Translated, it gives CATKRPQMNTEAFF.